This TCR beta chain came from a study of CD8 T cells in ankylosing spondylitis. Study observations and caveats: Disease-linked clones were found to be CD8+ and relatively rare in peripheral blood. Characteristic, it appeared, of ankylosing spondylitis blood was a TCR beta motif of several highly homologous variants.

This clonotype was observed many times. Its antigen is currently unknown. The CDR3 contains 13 residues. The ends were cut back, 4 bases at V and 3 bases at J, with 10 bases in the middle. Preparation of TCR beta libraries was done by quantitative 5'-RACE with molecular barcodes. TCRdb re-derived calls from the 5' RACE reads in MiXCR, one entry per CDR3 protein. The sample has more than 500,000 distinct CDR3 sequences, 5.3% seen once; the top ten hold 3% to 4%. The sequence was collected from a male donor with ankylosing spondylitis. Sequencing used blood, either unsorted or a sorted T cell fraction (not recorded which). The chain uses TRBV12-3 or TRBV12-4 and TRBJ2-7, with D possibly matching TRBD1 (6 bases). The CDR3 coding sequence is TGTGCCAGCAGTTCGGACAGCCGCTACGAGCAGTACTTC. As protein: CASSSDSRYEQYF.